This T cell receptor beta chain was sequenced during a study of vaccination effects on CD4 cells after COVID-19. Study-wide context: Each participant was administered two doses of either the BNT162b2 or the mRNA-1273 vaccine. The study, taken as a whole, reports: The study found that only 1 of 255 vaccine-induced clones from healthy vaccinees cross-reacted with common cold coronaviruses.

Sequencing in the ViraFEST assay came after antigen-specific CD4+ T cells had been expanded with viral peptide pools, which were used to stimulate PBMC. Isolation of CD4+ T cells took place after 10 days of culture. Absence of prior SARS-CoV-2 infection characterized the vaccine recipients, who showed negative nucleocapsid antibodies. In the cultures, half the medium was exchanged for IL-2 medium on days 3 and 7. V gave up 3 bases and J gave up 3 bases, with 20 bases separating them. This CDR3 is 18 amino acids long. Germline-derived CDR1 and CDR2 are KGHSH and LQKENI. As to this clone: The target antigen is unknown.

Only in-frame clones appear in the TCRdb table, and some are missing; sequencing was by immunoSEQ multiplex PCR. Of approximately 25,000 clones listed, around 75% are singletons. The genes are TRBV18 and TRBJ1-4, with D tentatively TRBD1 (6 bases). The sequence was collected from a human donor who received a COVID-19 vaccine. The sequenced sample was CD4+ T cells from PBMCs cultured with HCoV-NL63 spike peptides, obtained before COVID-19 vaccination. This CDR3 is CASSPRGGPRLANEKLFF. The CDR3 DNA follows: TGTGCCAGCTCACCGCGGGGGGGGCCTAGGCTGGCTAATGAAAAACTGTTTTTT.